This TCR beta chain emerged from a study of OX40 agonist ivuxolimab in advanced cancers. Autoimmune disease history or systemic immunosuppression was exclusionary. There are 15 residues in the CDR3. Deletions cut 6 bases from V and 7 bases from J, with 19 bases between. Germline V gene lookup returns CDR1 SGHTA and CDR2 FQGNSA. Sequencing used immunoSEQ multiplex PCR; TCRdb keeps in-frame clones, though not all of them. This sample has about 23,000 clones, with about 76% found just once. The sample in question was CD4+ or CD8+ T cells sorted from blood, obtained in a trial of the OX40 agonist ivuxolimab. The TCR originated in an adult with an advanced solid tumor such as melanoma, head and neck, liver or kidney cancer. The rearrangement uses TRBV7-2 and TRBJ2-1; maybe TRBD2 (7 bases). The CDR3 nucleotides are TGTGCCAGCAGATCCCAGGGGTGGGAGGGGAATGAGCAGTTCTTC. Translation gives CASRSQGWEGNEQFF.